Below, 14 T cell receptor beta chains from the same sample are listed, as sequenced in a study of shared clonotypes between healthy human individuals (dated by TCRdb to about 2020). Library creation used the immunoSEQ multiplex PCR assay. The table was pulled from immuneACCESS by TCRdb, which kept in-frame rearrangements only. Such tables lose some clones; where checked, under half of the loss comes from unresolved V genes, and the rest has no known cause. Here the sample has about 470,000 clones; 70% to 80% occur a single time. The top ten hold approximately 13% of the sample. Specimen: PBMCs. These receptor sequences come from a woman in her forties in good health. Some clones in this sample may be carry-over from other donors' samples.

The CDR3 region has the DNA TGTGCCTGGAGTAGGGCAAGGACAGGGAGTATCAATGAGCAGTTCTTC. This translates into CAWSRARTGSINEQFF. The V call is TRBV30, the J call TRBJ2-1, with 8 bases fitting TRBD1. The junction had 12 bases not matched to a gene; V was cut back by 2 bases and J by 6 bases. The CDR3 is 16 residues long. Germline-derived CDR1 and CDR2 are GTSNPN and SVGIG (reference sequence).

The rearrangement joins TRBV27 to TRBJ2-3; 8 bases map to TRBD2. The V gene's germline CDR1 is MNHEY and CDR2 SMNVEV (reference sequence). J lost 1 base, V lost 5 bases, and 5 bases had no gene match. CDR3 length: 15 amino acids. The chain's CDR3 is CASSIAGYRTDTQYF. CDR3 nucleotides: TGTGCCAGCAGTATAGCGGGATATCGCACAGATACGCAGTATTTT.

The chain couples TRBV7-2 to TRBJ1-1, with 9 positions matching TRBD1. Trimming removed 1 base from V and 3 bases from J; junction bases left unmatched: 6. This CDR3 has 16 amino acids. Germline V lookup: CDR1 SGHTA, CDR2 FQGNSA. The CDR3 region has the DNA TGTGCCAGCAGCTTAGGCGCCGACAGGGGGTACACTGAAGCTTTCTTT. This encodes CASSLGADRGYTEAFF.

V gene TRBV18 combines with J gene TRBJ1-2, with 11 bases fitting TRBD1. Germline-derived CDR1 and CDR2 are KGHSH and LQKENI. The V segment lost 1 base and the J segment 7 bases; nucleotides outside the gene matches: 5. This CDR3 region has 15 residues. The CDR3 is CASSPRRDRGIGYTF. The CDR3 DNA is TGTGCCAGCTCACCACGCCGGGACAGGGGGATTGGCTACACCTTC.

As for this clone: A read error is possible here, since a much larger clone lies one base away. This same CDR3 is encoded by further DNA sequences in the sample. The chain employs TRBV5-1 and TRBJ2-7, with D possibly matching TRBD1 (6 bases). CDR3 length: 15 residues. Germline CDR1 is SGHRS and CDR2 is YFSETQ. Trimming shortened V by 0 bases and J by 2 bases, and 12 bases separated the two germline ends. CDR3 nucleotides: TGCGCCAGCAGCTTGGGGGCAGGGGAGACCTACGAGCAGTACTTC. This codes for CASSLGAGETYEQYF.

This rearrangement joins TRBV28 to TRBJ2-3; D uncertain. The V gene lost 7 bases and the J gene lost 1 base, with 3 bases spanning the gap. Germline V gives CDR1 MDHEN, CDR2 SYDVKM. The CDR3 spans 11 residues. Written as DNA, the CDR3 is TGTGCCAGCATCGGCACAGATACGCAGTATTTT. This gives the protein CASIGTDTQYF.

The V gene is TRBV14, the J gene TRBJ1-1; TRBD1 matches at 7 bases. V dropped 1 base and J dropped 11; count of bases not matched to a gene: 10. The CDR3 length is 14 residues. Germline CDR1 reads SGHDN; CDR2 reads FVKESK. This CDR3 reads CASSQGVARGYAFF. Written as DNA, the CDR3 is TGTGCCAGCAGCCAAGGTGTCGCCAGGGGGTATGCTTTCTTT.

This sequence joins TRBV5-1 and TRBJ1-1; D ambiguous. The CDR3 runs to 15 residues. Per the germline V gene, CDR1 is SGHRS and CDR2 is YFSETQ. V was clipped by 0 bases and J by 4 bases, with 13 bases between them. DNA for the CDR3: TGCGCCAGCAGCTTGGGGGCGCTTGAGGGCACTGAAGCTTTCTTT. As protein: CASSLGALEGTEAFF.

The chain is built from TRBV28 and TRBJ2-5, with D possibly being TRBD1 or TRBD2 (5 bases each). The DNA end lines up better with TRBJ2-7; the J call may be wrong. The CDR3 is made up of 15 amino acids. In germline, CDR1 is MDHEN, CDR2 SYDVKM. The chain's CDR3 is CASSLWGQGEIEQYF. The CDR3 nucleotides are TGTGCCAGCAGTTTGTGGGGCCAGGGAGAAATCGAGCAGTACTTC.

The chain links TRBV5-4 to TRBJ1-4; possibly TRBD1 for D (6 bases). The CDR3 runs 15 residues. Germline lookup yields CDR1 SGHNT and CDR2 YYREEE (reference sequence). With 0 bases removed from V and 7 bases from J, the gap between germline ends came to 13 bases. CDR3 protein: CASSLGGGAGEKLFF. The CDR3 nucleotides read TGTGCCAGCAGCTTGGGCGGGGGCGCCGGTGAAAAACTGTTTTTT.

In regard to this clone: Other DNA sequences in the sample encode the same CDR3. The V call is TRBV4-2, the J call TRBJ2-2; D ambiguous. The CDR3 consists of 12 residues. V was shortened by 0 bases and J by 6 bases, with 2 bases between the two germline ends. CDR1 is LGHNA, CDR2 YNFKEQ, per germline. The CDR3 is CASSQEAGELFF. The CDR3 DNA is TGTGCCAGCAGCCAAGAAGCCGGGGAGCTGTTTTTT.

The chain recombines TRBV7-3 with TRBJ2-1; 10 bases are a match to TRBD2. The CDR3 contains 15 residues. Germline assignment: CDR1 SGHTA and CDR2 FQGTGA. V was clipped by 5 bases and J by 3 bases; unmatched bases: 4. CDR3 in DNA: TGTGCCAGCAGCCGAGGACTAGCGGACTACAATGAGCAGTTCTTC. Translated: CASSRGLADYNEQFF.

The chain links TRBV5-1 to TRBJ2-3; no definite D call. There are 14 residues in the CDR3. The V and J ends lost 0 bases and 2 bases respectively, with 7 bases between them. Germline lookup yields CDR1 SGHRS and CDR2 YFSETQ. The CDR3 is CASSLGPVTDTQYF. The CDR3 DNA follows: TGCGCCAGCAGCTTGGGACCGGTCACAGATACGCAGTATTTT.

The V gene is TRBV2, the J gene TRBJ2-1; 8 bases map to TRBD1. V trimming: 6 bases; J trimming: 7 bases; junction bases outside the gene matches: 8. The CDR3 contains 14 residues. Germline loops: CDR1 SNHLY, CDR2 FYNNEI. The CDR3 coding sequence is TGTGCCAGCAGGGATAGGACAGGGTGGAATGAGCAGTTCTTC. Translating it yields CASRDRTGWNEQFF.